The 26 T cell receptor beta chains below come from one sample, sequenced in a study of blood T cell repertoires in COVID-19. Some clones are missing from TCRdb's copy, which holds only in-frame ones; the method was immunoSEQ multiplex PCR. The top ten hold 7.8% of the sample, which has 300,000 or so clones, about 87% seen once. The sequencing sample was made of peripheral blood. These receptors came from a woman in her forties or fifties who had recovered from COVID-19.

The V gene is TRBV28, the J gene TRBJ1-2; TRBD1 agrees at 9 bases. Germline lookup yields CDR1 MDHEN and CDR2 SYDVKM. V lost 7 bases, J lost 4 bases, and 10 bases stayed unmatched. The CDR3 totals 15 residues. CDR3 DNA sequence: TGTGCCAGCATGCGAGGGGACAGGGTGGGCTATGGCTACACCTTC. This codes for CASMRGDRVGYGYTF.

The chain employs TRBV30 and TRBJ2-5; TRBD2 agrees at 7 bases. Germline lookup yields CDR1 GTSNPN and CDR2 SVGIG (reference sequence). There are 13 residues in the CDR3. With V trimmed by 1 base and J by 7 bases, 6 bases remained unmatched. The CDR3 sequence: CAWSEGLGGTQYF. In DNA, the CDR3 is TGTGCCTGGAGTGAAGGACTAGGAGGGACCCAGTACTTC.

This sequence joins TRBV25-1 and TRBJ1-4, with 8 positions matching TRBD1. The CDR3 extends over 15 amino acids. CDR1 MGHDK and CDR2 SYGVNS come from the germline V gene. V dropped 5 bases and J dropped 7; count of bases not matched to a gene: 9. The CDR3 spells CASSRRTGTLEKLFF. The CDR3 region has the DNA TGTGCCAGCAGTAGAAGGACAGGGACCCTTGAAAAACTGTTTTTT.

The chain carries TRBV27 and TRBJ1-1; no firm D call. V was clipped by 6 bases and J by 5 bases, with 10 bases between them. This CDR3 region has 12 residues. In germline, CDR1 is MNHEY, CDR2 SMNVEV (reference sequence). The CDR3 DNA reads TGTGCCAGCAGCTCCGTCGGGACTGAAGCTTTCTTT. Encoded protein: CASSSVGTEAFF.

The chain links TRBV5-4 to TRBJ2-4, with TRBD2 matching 7 bases. With 7 bases clipped from V and 3 bases from J, the junction kept 10 bases outside the gene matches. This CDR3 contains 15 residues. CDR1 and CDR2 (germline): SGHNT, YYREEE (reference sequence). The CDR3 sequence is CASSPLADHKNIQYF. The CDR3 DNA reads as TGTGCCAGCTCTCCGCTAGCGGACCACAAAAACATTCAGTACTTC.

This clone showed up just a few times. The chain combines TRBV7-2 with TRBJ2-3; TRBD2 agrees at 7 bases. The CDR3 consists of 15 residues. Germline V gives CDR1 SGHTA, CDR2 FQGNSA. After removal of 6 bases from V and 2 bases from J, the junction contained 8 bases not matched to a gene. The CDR3 nucleotides read TGTGCCAGCAGACTCCCTGGACTAGACACAGATACGCAGTATTTT. This translates into CASRLPGLDTDTQYF.

The chain has TRBV10-2 and TRBJ2-7; the D gene is possibly TRBD2 (7 bases). The CDR3 extends over 14 amino acids. Germline assignment: CDR1 WSHSY and CDR2 SAAADI. V gave up 6 bases and J gave up 6 bases, with 18 bases separating them. DNA of the CDR3: TGCGCCAGCAGCGCGTCGGGGGGCCCCGTCGAGCAGTACTTC. It yields the protein CASSASGGPVEQYF.

This clone was detected once. The V gene is TRBV10-2, the J gene TRBJ2-7; D remains unclear. The V and J ends lost 7 bases and 0 bases respectively, with 13 bases between them. CDR1 and CDR2 from the germline V gene are WSHSY and SAAADI. This CDR3 spans 14 amino acids. The CDR3 DNA follows: TGCGCCAGCACCCCGAGAGTTAGCTCCTACGAGCAGTACTTC. It specifies CASTPRVSSYEQYF.

V usage is TRBV27 and J usage is TRBJ2-1; a possible D gene is TRBD1 (6 bases). Germline-derived CDR1 and CDR2 are MNHEY and SMNVEV (reference sequence). This CDR3 comprises 14 residues. V was clipped by 3 bases and J by 4 bases, with 10 bases between them. The CDR3 DNA reads TGTGCCAGCAGTTTGAAGACAGGTTACAATGAGCAGTTCTTC. It specifies CASSLKTGYNEQFF.

The J gene is TRBJ1-2, the V gene TRBV30, with a weak D call TRBD1 (6 bases). V gave up 8 bases and J gave up 8 bases, with 15 bases separating them. Per the germline V gene, CDR1 is GTSNPN and CDR2 is SVGIG (reference sequence). This CDR3 comprises 11 residues. The CDR3 loop is CAQTAGAGYTF. The DNA of the CDR3 is TGTGCCCAAACTGCAGGGGCCGGCTACACCTTC. Together with reference TRBV30 and TRBJ1-2, the CDR3 gives the full variable domain: SQTIHQWPATLVQPVGSPLSLECTVEGTSNPNLYWYRQAAGRGLQLLFYSVGIGQISSEVPQNLSASRPQDRQFILSSKKLLLSDSGFYLCAQTAGAGYTFGSGTRLTVV.

This clone was seen just once. The CDR3 loop reads CASNQGAVFWNTEAFF. CDR3 sequence (DNA): TGTGCCAGCAACCAGGGGGCTGTATTTTGGAACACTGAAGCTTTCTTT. The genes are TRBV2 and TRBJ1-1, with TRBD1 matching over 8 bases. This CDR3 contains 16 residues. The germline gives CDR1 SNHLY, CDR2 FYNNEI. V lost 7 bases to trimming and J lost 1 base; unmatched junction nucleotides: 11.

A single count supports this clone. The chain recombines TRBV28 with TRBJ1-2, with D perhaps TRBD1 (5 bases). Germline V gene lookup returns CDR1 MDHEN and CDR2 SYDVKM. The CDR3 is 12 amino acids. V was cut by 4 bases and J by 6 bases, with 9 bases left in between. The CDR3 loop reads CASSSGGDGYTF. The CDR3 DNA sequence: TGTGCCAGCAGTTCCGGGGGGGATGGCTACACCTTC.

This sequence joins TRBV27 and TRBJ2-2, with TRBD2 matching over 7 bases. V shed 7 bases, J shed 6 bases, and the junction held 2 bases outside the gene matches. CDR3 size: 12 residues. The germline V gene has CDR1 MNHEY and CDR2 SMNVEV (reference sequence). The CDR3 coding sequence is TGTGCCAGCACCCGGGGGGCCGGGGAGCTGTTTTTT. Its protein is CASTRGAGELFF.

The chain combines TRBV6-2 or TRBV6-3 with TRBJ2-3, with D uncertain. Looked up from germline, CDR1 is MNHEY and CDR2 is SVGEGT. V dropped 2 bases and J dropped 0 bases, with 9 bases sitting between them. This CDR3 has 15 amino acids. Here the CDR3 DNA reads TGTGCCAGCAGTTACAGCGAGCTAAGCACAGATACGCAGTATTTT. It yields the protein CASSYSELSTDTQYF.

This chain links TRBV29-1 with TRBJ2-3, with 11 bases aligning to TRBD2. In germline, CDR1 is SQVTM, CDR2 ANQGSEA. The junction had 13 bases not matched to a gene; V was cut back by 5 bases and J by 0 bases. The CDR3 has 18 amino acids. The DNA of the CDR3 is TGCAGCGTTACTGACGGGACTAGCGGTTCTACTAGCACAGATACGCAGTATTTT. Its translation: CSVTDGTSGSTSTDTQYF.

V and J are TRBV6-5 and TRBJ1-2; the match to TRBD1 covers 7 bases. CDR1 is MNHEY and CDR2 is SVGAGI in the germline V gene. After removal of 7 bases from V and 8 bases from J, the junction contained 7 bases not matched to a gene. CDR3 size: 12 residues. The CDR3 protein is CASTRGQGGYTF. As DNA, the CDR3 is TGTGCCAGCACGAGGGGGCAGGGAGGCTACACCTTC.

The chain combines TRBV14 with TRBJ2-7; 8 bases line up with TRBD1. This CDR3 is 15 amino acids long. The V gene's germline CDR1 is SGHDN and CDR2 FVKESK. Trimming cost V 0 bases and J 2 bases; bases outside gene matches: 3. The CDR3 region has the DNA TGTGCCAGCAGCCAAGAAATGGGACAGGCCTACGAGCAGTACTTC. The encoded protein is CASSQEMGQAYEQYF.

V gene TRBV6-5 combines with J gene TRBJ1-5; D is uncertain. Trimming shortened V by 8 bases and J by 4 bases, and 9 bases separated the two germline ends. The CDR3 extends over 12 amino acids. Germline lookup yields CDR1 MNHEY and CDR2 SVGAGI. The CDR3 nucleotides are TGTGCCAGCGGAGGACCAAATCAGCCCCAGCATTTT. It codes for CASGGPNQPQHF.

V usage is TRBV30 and J usage is TRBJ2-1; 8 bases line up with TRBD2. The CDR3 totals 15 residues. Trimming removed 3 bases from V and 1 base from J; junction bases left unmatched: 5. Per germline, CDR1 GTSNPN and CDR2 SVGIG (reference sequence). CDR3 region: CAWRREGGSYNEQFF. The CDR3 coding sequence is TGTGCCTGGAGACGGGAGGGGGGTTCCTACAATGAGCAGTTCTTC.

CDR3 sequence: CASSQEISGISYEQYF. CDR3 sequence (DNA): TGTGCCAGCAGCCAAGAAATTAGCGGGATCTCCTACGAGCAGTACTTC. J is TRBJ2-7 and V is TRBV3-1 (or the pseudogene TRBV3-2); 8 nucleotides agree with TRBD2. The V segment lost 0 bases and the J segment 0 bases; nucleotides outside the gene matches: 4. This CDR3 spans 16 amino acids. The germline gives CDR1 LGHDT, CDR2 YNNKEL (reference sequence).

The table lists this clone with a few counts. V is TRBV10-3 and J is TRBJ1-6; TRBD1 matches at 9 bases. With V trimmed by 4 bases and J by 7 bases, 8 bases remained unmatched. The CDR3 is made up of 16 amino acids. Germline lookup yields CDR1 ENHRY and CDR2 SYGVKD. CDR3 loop: CAISGTGGTSNSPLHF. CDR3 nucleotides: TGTGCCATCAGTGGCACAGGGGGCACTTCGAATTCACCCCTCCACTTT.

The rearrangement uses TRBV6-1 and TRBJ2-3; D remains ambiguous. V dropped 2 bases and J dropped 7 bases, with 10 bases sitting between them. Germline lookup yields CDR1 MNHNS and CDR2 SASEGT. This CDR3 contains 13 residues. The CDR3 protein is CASSELFRYTQYF. In DNA form, the CDR3 reads TGTGCCAGCAGTGAACTTTTTCGGTATACGCAGTATTTT.

The chain couples TRBV28 to TRBJ2-1, with TRBD1 matching over 12 bases. This CDR3 has 19 residues. The V gene end was trimmed by 5 bases and the J gene end by 4 bases; junction bases not matched to a gene: 15. The V gene's germline CDR1 is MDHEN and CDR2 SYDVKM. The CDR3 bases are TGTGCCAGCAGTATACCGGGACAGGGGGCGCGATTGGAGTACAATGAGCAGTTCTTC. Residues: CASSIPGQGARLEYNEQFF.

The CDR3 nucleotides are TGTGCCACCGGGACAGGGACCTACGAGCAGTACTTC. It encodes CATGTGTYEQYF. V is TRBV24-1 and J is TRBJ2-7, with 9 bases fitting TRBD1. The CDR3 runs 12 residues. V was pared by 9 bases and J by 2 bases, with 1 base of the junction left unmatched. Per the germline V gene, CDR1 is KGHDR and CDR2 is SFDVKD.

The chain joins TRBV28 to TRBJ1-5; 7 bases agree with TRBD1. Per the germline V gene, CDR1 is MDHEN and CDR2 is SYDVKM. The CDR3 consists of 15 residues. The V gene end was trimmed by 5 bases and the J gene end by 4 bases; junction bases not matched to a gene: 8. The CDR3 DNA is TGTGCCAGCAGTACCCGACAGGGTCGGAATCAGCCCCAGCATTTT. This sequence encodes CASSTRQGRNQPQHF.

J is TRBJ2-2 and V is TRBV4-3; 8 nucleotides line up with TRBD2. This CDR3 region has 17 residues. Germline V CDR1 and CDR2: LGHNA, YSLEER. The junction had 9 bases not matched to a gene; V was cut back by 0 bases and J by 6 bases. The CDR3 here is CASSQDLAGGPSGELFF. The CDR3 DNA reads TGCGCCAGCAGCCAAGATCTCGCGGGGGGCCCCTCCGGGGAGCTGTTTTTT.